What follows are 20 T cell receptor beta chains derived from one specimen sequenced in a study of OX40 agonist ivuxolimab in advanced cancers. This table comes from immunoSEQ multiplex PCR, and its TCRdb copy is limited to in-frame clones, with some not included. The sample has under 100,000 clones, over 75% seen once. The material sequenced was CD4+ or CD8+ T cells sorted from blood, taken in a trial of the OX40 agonist ivuxolimab. The receptors come from an adult with an advanced solid tumor such as melanoma, head and neck, liver or kidney cancer.

Here the CDR3 DNA reads TGTGCCAGCAGCTTCGGGACAAGCCCTCCTGAGACCCAGTACTTC. It codes for CASSFGTSPPETQYF. The chain carries TRBV7-9 and TRBJ2-5; a weak D match, TRBD1 (6 bases). Germline CDR1 SEHNR, CDR2 FQNEAQ (reference sequence). The ends were cut back, 3 bases at V and 5 bases at J, with 16 bases in the middle. This CDR3 contains 15 residues.

The chain links TRBV19 to TRBJ2-3; D might be TRBD1 (5 bases). V lost 5 bases, J lost 0 bases, and 9 bases lay in between. The CDR3 has 14 amino acids. Per the germline V gene, CDR1 is LNHDA and CDR2 is SQIVND (reference sequence). CDR3 DNA: TGTGCCAGTAGTGTAGGGGCTAGCACAGATACGCAGTATTTT. Translation gives CASSVGASTDTQYF.

This chain uses TRBV5-1 with TRBJ2-3; the match to TRBD2 covers 8 bases. Germline CDR1 is SGHRS and CDR2 is YFSETQ. V shed 0 bases, J shed 2 bases, and the junction held 5 bases outside the gene matches. This CDR3 region has 16 residues. As DNA, the CDR3 is TGCGCCAGCAGCTTGGGAAGCGGGAGCCCCACAGATACGCAGTATTTT. Amino acid sequence: CASSLGSGSPTDTQYF.

Only one count was recorded for this clone. The chain has TRBV5-1 and TRBJ2-3; 7 bases match TRBD2. The ends lost 0 bases at V and 0 bases at J; junction bases unmatched: 1. The CDR3 runs 15 residues. Germline V lookup: CDR1 SGHRS, CDR2 YFSETQ. The CDR3 DNA reads as TGCGCCAGCAGCTTGGGTAGCGGGAGCACAGATACGCAGTATTTT. Its protein is CASSLGSGSTDTQYF.

The chain links TRBV2 to TRBJ2-5, with 7 nucleotides matching TRBD2. Looked up from germline, CDR1 is SNHLY and CDR2 is FYNNEI. Trimming removed 5 bases from V and 5 bases from J; junction bases left unmatched: 8. The CDR3 consists of 14 residues. The CDR3 DNA follows: TGTGCCAGCAGTTTCCCCGAGGGAGGGGAGACCCAGTACTTC. Translation: CASSFPEGGETQYF. The full variable domain, rest sourced from reference TRBV2 and TRBJ2-5, is EPEVTQTPSHQVTQMGQEVILRCVPISNHLYFYWYRQILGQKVEFLVSFYNNEISEKSEIFDDQFSVERPDGSNFTLKIRSTKLEDSAMYFCASSFPEGGETQYFGPGTRLLVL.

The rearrangement uses TRBV7-9 and TRBJ1-1; D unclear. Trimming pared 7 bases from V and 0 bases from J, leaving 12 bases between. This CDR3 region has 14 residues. Germline V gene sequence: CDR1 SEHNR, CDR2 FQNEAQ (reference sequence). The CDR3 region is CASTTVNLNTEAFF. The CDR3 DNA follows: TGTGCCAGCACCACGGTTAACCTGAACACTGAAGCTTTCTTT.

The chain couples TRBV29-1 to TRBJ2-5; D ambiguous. The CDR3 is made up of 13 amino acids. V lost 3 bases to trimming and J lost 2 bases, with 10 bases between them. CDR1 is SQVTM and CDR2 is ANQGSEA in the germline V gene. CDR3 protein: CSVDGLTQETQYF. The CDR3 DNA reads as TGCAGCGTTGACGGCCTGACGCAAGAGACCCAGTACTTC.

The chain recombines TRBV30 with TRBJ1-6; 7 bases map to TRBD1. Germline V gene data show CDR1 as GTSNPN and CDR2 as SVGIG (reference sequence). V was pared by 2 bases and J by 6 bases, with 7 bases of the junction left unmatched. The CDR3 covers 15 residues. The CDR3 protein is CAWSRIGQVNSPLHF. For the CDR3, the DNA is TGTGCCTGGAGTCGGATCGGACAGGTTAATTCACCCCTCCACTTT.

This chain connects TRBV6-5 to TRBJ2-7, with 7 bases aligning to TRBD1. Germline-derived CDR1 and CDR2 are MNHEY and SVGAGI. Trimming cost V 5 bases and J 4 bases; bases outside gene matches: 2. The CDR3 totals 12 residues. The CDR3 bases are TGTGCCAGCAGTCGACAGGGTTACGAGCAGTACTTC. This translates into CASSRQGYEQYF.

This clone has just a few counts. V usage is TRBV11-2 and J usage is TRBJ2-2; 9 nucleotides agree with TRBD1. Germline V gives CDR1 SGHAT, CDR2 FQNNGV. The length of the CDR3 is 16 residues. After removal of 5 bases from V and 5 bases from J, the junction contained 9 bases not matched to a gene. This CDR3 reads CASSKQGGQGTGELFF. Here the CDR3 DNA reads TGTGCCAGCAGCAAACAGGGTGGACAGGGGACCGGGGAGCTGTTTTTT.

This chain joins TRBV28 and TRBJ1-4; TRBD1 matches 9 bases. There are 15 residues in the CDR3. V was clipped by 6 bases and J by 1 base; unmatched bases: 3. In germline, CDR1 is MDHEN, CDR2 SYDVKM. The CDR3 loop is CASRMDRGTNEKLFF. In DNA, the CDR3 is TGTGCCAGCAGGATGGACAGGGGAACTAATGAAAAACTGTTTTTT. Full variable domain (outside the CDR3, taken from reference TRBV28 and TRBJ1-4): DVKVTQSSRYLVKRTGEKVFLECVQDMDHENMFWYRQDPGLGLRLIYFSYDVKMKEKGDIPEGYSVSREKKERFSLILESASTNQTSMYLCASRMDRGTNEKLFFGSGTQLSVL.

The chain couples TRBV28 to TRBJ1-5; D not resolved. V lost 6 bases to trimming and J lost 1 base, with 4 bases between them. The germline gives CDR1 MDHEN, CDR2 SYDVKM. The CDR3 length is 12 residues. CDR3 protein: CASSQSNQPQHF. The CDR3 DNA reads TGTGCCAGCAGCCAGAGCAATCAGCCCCAGCATTTT.

This chain connects TRBV5-1 to TRBJ1-4; TRBD1 might be the D (5 bases). Germline loops: CDR1 SGHRS, CDR2 YFSETQ. Between the trimmed V and J ends, which lost 0 bases and 0 bases, there was a span of 6 bases. CDR3 length: 15 residues. The CDR3 protein is CASSLETATNEKLFF. In nucleotides, the CDR3 is TGCGCCAGCAGCTTGGAGACAGCAACTAATGAAAAACTGTTTTTT.

V gene TRBV6-5 combines with J gene TRBJ2-1, with 7 bases lining up with TRBD1. The CDR3 spans 15 residues. V gave up 6 bases and J gave up 0 bases; unmatched junction bases: 5. CDR1 MNHEY and CDR2 SVGAGI come from the germline V gene. The CDR3 bases are TGTGCCAGCAGCCAGTCAGGGGGCTCCTACAATGAGCAGTTCTTC. As protein: CASSQSGGSYNEQFF.

This chain joins TRBV7-2 and TRBJ2-3, with D possibly TRBD2 on 6 matching bases. V was pared by 1 base and J by 4 bases, with 21 bases between. The CDR3 covers 18 residues. Germline lookup yields CDR1 SGHTA and CDR2 FQGNSA. The CDR3 nucleotides read TGTGCCAGCAGCTTAGAGTGGCGGGACGACGGAAGGGCAGATACGCAGTATTTT. This gives the protein CASSLEWRDDGRADTQYF.

This chain links TRBV18 with TRBJ1-1; 7 nucleotides match TRBD1. CDR1 is KGHSH and CDR2 is LQKENI in the germline V gene. V trimming: 5 bases; J trimming: 3 bases; junction bases outside the gene matches: 18. The CDR3 covers 18 residues. Written as DNA, the CDR3 is TGTGCCAGCTCAGCCTACCCCCGACGCGCCCAGGGGGACACTGAAGCTTTCTTT. Its protein product is CASSAYPRRAQGDTEAFF.

The chain joins TRBV7-8 to TRBJ2-7, with no clear D. CDR1 and CDR2 from the germline V gene are SGHVS and FQNEAQ. Trimming cost V 5 bases and J 7 bases, with 18 bases left between them. This CDR3 region has 14 residues. CDR3 sequence reads: CASSPQSGPGEQYF. CDR3 bases: TGTGCCAGCAGCCCACAGTCGGGCCCTGGGGAGCAGTACTTC. Full variable domain (remainder filled in from reference TRBV7-8 and TRBJ2-7): GAGVSQSPRYKVAKRGQDVALRCDPISGHVSLFWYQQALGQGPEFLTYFQNEAQLDKSGLPSDRFFAERPEGSVSTLKIQRTQQEDSAVYLCASSPQSGPGEQYFGPGTRLTVT.

This rearrangement joins TRBV6-5 to TRBJ2-7; possible D gene TRBD1, 5 bases. Trimming removed 0 bases at V and 2 bases at J, with 8 bases between. From germline, CDR1 is MNHEY and CDR2 SVGAGI. The CDR3 has 14 amino acids. CDR3 sequence (DNA): TGTGCCAGCAGTTACTCCGCGACAGCCTACGAGCAGTACTTC. Translation: CASSYSATAYEQYF.

The J gene is TRBJ2-1, the V gene TRBV9; D assignment may be TRBD1 or TRBD2 (6 bases each). Trimming removed 2 bases from V and 5 bases from J, with 17 bases in between. The CDR3 runs to 16 residues. CDR1 SGDLS and CDR2 YYNGEE come from the germline V gene. Written as DNA, the CDR3 is TGTGCCAGCAGCGTCGGGGGCGGCCAATGGGACAATGAGCAGTTCTTC. This codes for CASSVGGGQWDNEQFF.

The chain combines TRBV7-9 with TRBJ2-6, with 7 bases fitting TRBD1. Per the germline V gene, CDR1 is SEHNR and CDR2 is FQNEAQ (reference sequence). This CDR3 region has 14 residues. V shed 7 bases and J 7 bases; nucleotides not matched to a gene: 7. The CDR3 protein is CASNDRVGANVLTF. The CDR3 region has the DNA TGTGCCAGCAACGACAGGGTAGGAGCCAACGTCCTGACTTTC.